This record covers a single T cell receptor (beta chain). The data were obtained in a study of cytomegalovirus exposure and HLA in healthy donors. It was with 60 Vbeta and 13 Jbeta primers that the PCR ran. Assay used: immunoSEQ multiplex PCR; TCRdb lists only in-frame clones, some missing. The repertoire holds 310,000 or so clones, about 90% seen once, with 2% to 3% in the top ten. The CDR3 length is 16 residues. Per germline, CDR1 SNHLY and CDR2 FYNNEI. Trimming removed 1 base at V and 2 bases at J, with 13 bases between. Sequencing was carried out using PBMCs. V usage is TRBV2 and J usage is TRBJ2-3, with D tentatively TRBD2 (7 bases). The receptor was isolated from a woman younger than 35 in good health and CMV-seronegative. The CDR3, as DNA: TGTGCCAGCAGTGAAGAGGCGGGGGCCTACACAGATACGCAGTATTTT. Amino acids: CASSEEAGAYTDTQYF.